This TCR beta chain was sequenced for a study of CD8 T cells in Susac syndrome. CDR3 length: 13 residues. CDR1 and CDR2 (germline): GTSNPN, SVGIG (reference sequence). The V end was cut by 3 bases, the J end by 3 bases, with 9 bases between. RNA, at roughly 0.45 to 1 ug, was reverse transcribed with random hexamers. MiXCR was run by TCRdb on the immunoSEQ multiplex PCR reads, yielding one entry per CDR3 protein. The repertoire holds some 130,000 distinct CDR3 sequences, with about 93% as singletons. CD8+ and CD4+ T cells circulating in blood were sequenced for TCR beta. FACS enriched CD8+ TEMRA cells, while bulk CD8+ and CD4+ were negatively isolated.

The gene calls are TRBV30 and TRBJ2-1; tentatively, D is TRBD2 (6 bases). Sequencing was performed on CD8+ T cells from PBMCs. The TCR was taken from a human donor with multiple sclerosis. For the CDR3, the DNA is TGTGCCTGGAGAGGGACTCTCTACAATGAGCAGTTCTTC. Protein product: CAWRGTLYNEQFF.